The clone carrying this TCR beta chain appeared a few times. Its antigen is not known. A multiplex PCR was run with 60 Vbeta primers and 13 Jbeta primers. Measured with immunoSEQ multiplex PCR; TCRdb has only the in-frame clones, and not every one. Among around 110,000 clones listed, around 66% were seen once. CDR1 MNHEY and CDR2 SMNVEV come from the germline V gene (reference sequence). The CDR3 covers 14 residues. V lost 6 bases to trimming and J lost 0 bases, with 12 bases between them. The record originates from a study of cytomegalovirus exposure and HLA in healthy donors. The study's findings and limits: Among TCR beta chains of equal frequency, HLA-associated ones were more clonally expanded in a later analysis. Excluded: some indistinguishable V segments such as TRBV6-2 and TRBV6-3.

The genes are TRBV27 and TRBJ2-7; no firm D call. The TCR comes from a man between 18 and 29 years old in good health and CMV-seronegative. Sequenced: PBMCs. This CDR3 is CASSYERSSYEQYF. In nucleotides, the CDR3 is TGTGCCAGCAGCTATGAAAGGAGCTCCTACGAGCAGTACTTC.